This T cell receptor (beta chain) came from a study of T cell clonotyping in hematopoietic cell transplantation. Assay: immunoSEQ multiplex PCR; the TCRdb copy retains only in-frame clones and omits some. Of about 12,000 clones in the sample, around 49% were seen once. CDR1 and CDR2 from the germline V gene are MGHRA and YSYEKL. There are 16 residues in the CDR3. Source material: peripheral blood mononuclear cells. The clonotype comes from a man aged 45-65 years in good health. Some clones in this sample may be carry-over from other donors' samples. The V call is TRBV4-1, the J call TRBJ2-5; TRBD2 is a possible D gene (6 bases). The J call is uncertain, as TRBJ2-7 better fits the DNA end. The CDR3 DNA reads TGCGCCAGCAGCCATCAACCCGGGACTCCGGTGTACGAGCAGTACTTC. Translated: CASSHQPGTPVYEQYF.